A single sample gave rise to the 23 T cell receptor beta chains below, sequenced in a study of blood T cell repertoires in COVID-19. This table comes from immunoSEQ multiplex PCR, and its TCRdb copy is limited to in-frame clones, with some not included. This repertoire shows about 240,000 clones, roughly 87% found once; its top ten account for around 7.2%. The specimen sequenced was peripheral blood. Receptor source: a man aged 55 to 69 who had recovered from COVID-19.

The chain links TRBV10-3 to TRBJ2-7; possible D gene TRBD2, 8 bases. CDR1 and CDR2 (germline): ENHRY, SYGVKD. CDR3 length: 13 residues. The germline V and J ends were trimmed by 10 bases and 4 bases, with 17 bases remaining between them. This CDR3 reads CASRDSGGYEQYF. CDR3 DNA sequence: TGTGCCAGTAGGGACAGCGGGGGATACGAGCAGTACTTC.

The chain uses TRBV6-5 and TRBJ1-2; D is uncertain. There are 14 residues in the CDR3. CDR1 MNHEY and CDR2 SVGAGI come from the germline V gene. The germline V and J ends were trimmed by 4 bases and 3 bases, with 12 bases remaining between them. The CDR3 nucleotides are TGTGCCAGCAGTTCAGGCTGGTACGACTATGGCTACACCTTC. Its translation: CASSSGWYDYGYTF.

The chain carries TRBV5-1 and TRBJ2-3; perhaps TRBD2 as D (5 bases). This CDR3 is built from 15 residues. Germline V gene data show CDR1 as SGHRS and CDR2 as YFSETQ. Trimming left V 4 bases short and J 2 bases short, with 14 bases between. The CDR3 spells CASSPLGVNTDTQYF. In DNA, the CDR3 is TGCGCCAGCAGCCCACTCGGGGTGAACACAGATACGCAGTATTTT.

This clone has more than one count but fewer than ten. The chain employs TRBV7-9 and TRBJ2-4; 8 bases are a match to TRBD1. Unmatched junction bases numbered 8, after V lost 6 bases and J lost 4 bases. Germline CDR1 and CDR2: SEHNR and FQNEAQ (reference sequence). The CDR3 length is 15 residues. The CDR3 DNA reads TGTGCCAGCAGTAAGACAGGGGAGTGGAAAAACATTCAGTACTTC. Residues: CASSKTGEWKNIQYF.

The gene calls are TRBV2 and TRBJ1-2; 9 bases map to TRBD1. Germline CDR1 and CDR2: SNHLY and FYNNEI. CDR3 size: 10 residues. Trimming cost V 11 bases and J 8 bases; bases outside gene matches: 3. The CDR3: CAGQGYGYTF. For the CDR3, the DNA is TGTGCCGGACAGGGGTACGGCTACACCTTC.

The chain recombines TRBV7-2 with TRBJ2-1; TRBD2 aligns across 7 bases. The trim removed 2 bases at V and 5 bases at J, leaving 15 bases unmatched. This CDR3 spans 18 amino acids. In germline, CDR1 is SGHTA, CDR2 FQGNSA. As DNA, the CDR3 is TGTGCCAGCAGCTTAACGGCGAGCGGGGCATTTCCCGACAATGAGCAGTTCTTC. This translates into CASSLTASGAFPDNEQFF. Full variable domain (missing parts from reference TRBV7-2 and TRBJ2-1): GAGVSQSPSNKVTEKGKDVELRCDPISGHTALYWYRQSLGQGLEFLIYFQGNSAPDKSGLPSDRFSAERTGGSVSTLTIQRTQQEDSAVYLCASSLTASGAFPDNEQFFGPGTRLTVL.

A word on this clone: Other DNA sequences in the same sample also yield this CDR3. CDR3 coding DNA: TGTGCCAGCAGTTTGTATAACTATGGCTACACCTTC. Encoded protein: CASSLYNYGYTF. The genes are TRBV12-3 or TRBV12-4 and TRBJ1-2; no clear D gene. The CDR3 spans 12 residues. The V gene lost 3 bases and the J gene lost 1 base, with 3 bases spanning the gap.

The chain recombines TRBV27 with TRBJ1-1; D might be TRBD1 (5 bases). Germline V gene data show CDR1 as MNHEY and CDR2 as SMNVEV (reference sequence). This CDR3 comprises 15 residues. Trimming cost V 1 base and J 4 bases, with 13 bases left between them. CDR3 bases: TGTGCCAGCAGTTTATTGGGCAGGGTTGGCACTGAAGCTTTCTTT. Its translation: CASSLLGRVGTEAFF.

The chain uses TRBV6-4 and TRBJ2-1; TRBD2 might be the D (7 bases). V lost 6 bases, J lost 6 bases, and 15 bases lay in between. Germline V gives CDR1 MRHNA, CDR2 SNTAGT. The CDR3 sequence is 14 residues long. The chain's CDR3 is CASRTGEGGNEQFF. The CDR3, as DNA: TGTGCCAGCAGGACCGGGGAGGGGGGCAATGAGCAGTTCTTC.

The chain has TRBV9 and TRBJ2-2, with D possibly matching TRBD1 (6 bases). CDR1 SGDLS and CDR2 YYNGEE come from the germline V gene. The ends were cut back, 0 bases at V and 4 bases at J, with 10 bases in the middle. The CDR3 is made up of 15 amino acids. CDR3 sequence (DNA): TGTGCCAGCAGCGTAGCGGCAGGGGTCACCGGGGAGCTGTTTTTT. The encoded protein is CASSVAAGVTGELFF.

The chain couples TRBV27 to TRBJ2-1; 8 positions agree with TRBD2. CDR1 and CDR2 from the germline V gene are MNHEY and SMNVEV (reference sequence). The CDR3 consists of 14 residues. V shed 7 bases, J shed 6 bases, and the junction held 8 bases outside the gene matches. The CDR3 sequence: CASTTGGPGNEQFF. The CDR3 coding sequence is TGTGCCAGCACCACGGGGGGGCCGGGCAATGAGCAGTTCTTC.

This chain uses TRBV2 with TRBJ2-7, with D tentatively TRBD1 (5 bases). With 7 bases removed from V and 4 bases from J, the gap between germline ends came to 20 bases. CDR1 is SNHLY and CDR2 is FYNNEI in the germline V gene. The CDR3 is 15 amino acids. Written as DNA, the CDR3 is TGTGCCAGCAACGACCAGGGTTCGTACCTTTACGAGCAGTACTTC. It translates to CASNDQGSYLYEQYF.

The chain employs TRBV5-4 and TRBJ2-1; TRBD2 agrees at 13 bases. This CDR3 region has 14 residues. Looked up from germline, CDR1 is SGHNT and CDR2 is YYREEE (reference sequence). The trim removed 5 bases at V and 6 bases at J, leaving 2 bases unmatched. The CDR3 DNA follows: TGTGCCAGCAGTACTAGCGGGGGGGCCAATGAGCAGTTCTTC. Its translation: CASSTSGGANEQFF.

The chain joins TRBV3-1 (or the pseudogene TRBV3-2) to TRBJ1-1, with 8 positions matching TRBD1. The CDR3 loop spans 16 amino acids. J lost 7 bases, V lost 0 bases, and 10 bases had no gene match. The germline V gene has CDR1 LGHDT and CDR2 YNNKEL (reference sequence). The DNA for the CDR3 is TGTGCCAGCAGCCAAGAAGCTTCGGCAGGGGGCGTTGAAGCTTTCTTT. Amino acids: CASSQEASAGGVEAFF.

This clone was counted a few times. The rearrangement uses TRBV4-2 and TRBJ1-1, with unresolved D. Germline V gene data show CDR1 as LGHNA and CDR2 as YNFKEQ. V lost 1 base, J lost 4 bases, and 16 bases lay in between. The CDR3 runs to 16 residues. The DNA of the CDR3 is TGTGCCAGCAGCCAAGGGCGGGGTCTCCTATCCACTGAAGCTTTCTTT. Amino acids: CASSQGRGLLSTEAFF.

This clone has ten or more counts. This sequence joins TRBV19 and TRBJ1-1; TRBD1 matches at 7 bases. V lost 5 bases, J lost 4 bases, and 10 bases stayed unmatched. Germline values: CDR1 LNHDA, CDR2 SQIVND (reference sequence). This CDR3 is 15 amino acids long. DNA of the CDR3: TGTGCCAGTAGTCCGTCACGACAGGGTCTCACTGAAGCTTTCTTT. Translation: CASSPSRQGLTEAFF.

The chain combines TRBV7-6 with TRBJ1-6; 9 nucleotides agree with TRBD1. This CDR3 comprises 15 residues. Trimming removed 5 bases from V and 7 bases from J; junction bases left unmatched: 6. In germline, CDR1 is SGHVS, CDR2 FNYEAQ. CDR3 region: CASSLGTGTNSPLHF. CDR3 DNA: TGTGCCAGCAGCCTAGGGACAGGGACGAATTCACCCCTCCACTTT.

This clone came up many times. The chain recombines TRBV28 with TRBJ2-7; tentatively, D is TRBD1 (5 bases). V was trimmed by 6 bases and J by 0 bases, leaving 33 bases between them. The CDR3 consists of 21 residues. CDR1 and CDR2 (germline): MDHEN, SYDVKM. The CDR3 region has the DNA TGTGCCAGCAGCACTTTTTATCCCGGGTCGGTGGGCAGGGCCCTCTCCTACGAGCAGTACTTC. Protein product: CASSTFYPGSVGRALSYEQYF.

CDR3 loop: CASRPQGGRYEQYF. The CDR3 coding sequence is TGTGCCAGCAGACCACAGGGCGGGAGGTACGAGCAGTACTTC. J is TRBJ2-7 and V is TRBV6-5; 8 nucleotides match TRBD2. Trimming took 6 bases from V and 4 from J; bases not matched to a gene: 8. This CDR3 is 14 amino acids long. From germline, CDR1 is MNHEY and CDR2 SVGAGI.

CDR3: CASSLFGGKVNTEAFF. The CDR3 region has the DNA TGTGCCAGCAGTTTATTCGGGGGGAAGGTGAACACTGAAGCTTTCTTT. The rearrangement uses TRBV28 and TRBJ1-1, with a tentative D call TRBD1 (5 bases). V lost 1 base and J 0 bases, leaving 12 bases between the germline ends. Germline V lookup: CDR1 MDHEN, CDR2 SYDVKM. The CDR3 is 16 residues long.

The chain combines TRBV2 with TRBJ1-2, with TRBD1 identical over 9 bases. V shed 4 bases, J shed 4 bases, and the junction held 1 base outside the gene matches. Germline CDR1 and CDR2: SNHLY and FYNNEI. The CDR3 loop spans 13 amino acids. CDR3 loop: CASSGQGGYGYTF. Written as DNA, the CDR3 is TGTGCCAGCAGTGGACAGGGGGGCTATGGCTACACCTTC.

The CDR3 DNA reads TGTGCCAGCAGCTTACCGCCAGGGAAACTGTTTTTT. Translation gives CASSLPPGKLFF. This sequence joins TRBV7-9 and TRBJ1-4; a weak D match, TRBD1 (5 bases). V was trimmed by 2 bases and J by 11 bases, leaving 9 bases between them. The CDR3 loop spans 12 amino acids. From germline, CDR1 is SEHNR and CDR2 FQNEAQ (reference sequence).

This clone appeared once. The chain employs TRBV7-2 and TRBJ1-2; 12 bases line up with TRBD1. With 5 bases clipped from V and 4 bases from J, the junction kept 2 bases outside the gene matches. This CDR3 is 14 amino acids long. Germline CDR1 is SGHTA and CDR2 is FQGNSA. CDR3: CASSRGQGAYGYTF. In DNA form, the CDR3 reads TGTGCCAGCAGCCGGGGACAGGGGGCCTATGGCTACACCTTC.